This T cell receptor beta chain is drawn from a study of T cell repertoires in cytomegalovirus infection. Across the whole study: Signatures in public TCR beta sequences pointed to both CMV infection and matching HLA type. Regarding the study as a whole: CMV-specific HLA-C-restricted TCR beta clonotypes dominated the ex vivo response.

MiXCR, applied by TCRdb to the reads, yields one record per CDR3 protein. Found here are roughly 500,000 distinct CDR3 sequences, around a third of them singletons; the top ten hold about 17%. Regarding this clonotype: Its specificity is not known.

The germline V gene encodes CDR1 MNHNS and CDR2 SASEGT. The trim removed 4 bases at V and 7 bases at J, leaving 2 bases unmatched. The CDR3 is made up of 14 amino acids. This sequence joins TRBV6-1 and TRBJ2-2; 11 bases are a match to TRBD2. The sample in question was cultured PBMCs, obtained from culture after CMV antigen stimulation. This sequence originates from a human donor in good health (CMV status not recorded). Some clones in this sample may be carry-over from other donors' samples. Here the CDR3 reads CASSGLAGNGELFF. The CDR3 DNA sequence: TGTGCCAGCAGTGGACTAGCGGGAAACGGGGAGCTGTTTTTT.